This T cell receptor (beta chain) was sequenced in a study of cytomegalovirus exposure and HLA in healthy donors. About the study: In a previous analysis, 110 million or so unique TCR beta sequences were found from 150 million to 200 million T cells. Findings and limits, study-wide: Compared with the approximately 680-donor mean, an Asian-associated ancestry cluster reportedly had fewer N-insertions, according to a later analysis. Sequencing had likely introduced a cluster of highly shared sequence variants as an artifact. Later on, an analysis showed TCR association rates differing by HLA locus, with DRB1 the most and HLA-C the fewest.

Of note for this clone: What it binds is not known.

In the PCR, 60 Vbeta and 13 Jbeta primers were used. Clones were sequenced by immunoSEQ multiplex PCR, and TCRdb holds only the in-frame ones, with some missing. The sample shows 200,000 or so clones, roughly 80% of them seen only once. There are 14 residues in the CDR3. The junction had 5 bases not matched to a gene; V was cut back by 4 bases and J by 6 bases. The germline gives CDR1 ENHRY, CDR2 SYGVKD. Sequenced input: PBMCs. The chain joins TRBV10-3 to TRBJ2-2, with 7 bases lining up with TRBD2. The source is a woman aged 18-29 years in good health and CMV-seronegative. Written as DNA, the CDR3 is TGTGCCATCAGTGTGGGCGGGGGTCCCGGGGAGCTGTTTTTT. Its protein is CAISVGGGPGELFF.